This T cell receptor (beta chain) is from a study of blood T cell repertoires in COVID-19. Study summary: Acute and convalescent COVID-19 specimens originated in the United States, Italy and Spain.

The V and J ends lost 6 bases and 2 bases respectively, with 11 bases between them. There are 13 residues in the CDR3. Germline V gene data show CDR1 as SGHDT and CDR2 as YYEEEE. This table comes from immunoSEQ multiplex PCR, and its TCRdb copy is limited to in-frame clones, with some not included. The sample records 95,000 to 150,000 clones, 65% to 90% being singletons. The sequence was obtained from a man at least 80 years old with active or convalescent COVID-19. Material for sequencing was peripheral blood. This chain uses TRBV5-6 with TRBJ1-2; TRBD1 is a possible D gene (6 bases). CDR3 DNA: TGTGCCAGCACCCCCAGGGGAAACTATGGCTACACCTTC. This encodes CASTPRGNYGYTF.